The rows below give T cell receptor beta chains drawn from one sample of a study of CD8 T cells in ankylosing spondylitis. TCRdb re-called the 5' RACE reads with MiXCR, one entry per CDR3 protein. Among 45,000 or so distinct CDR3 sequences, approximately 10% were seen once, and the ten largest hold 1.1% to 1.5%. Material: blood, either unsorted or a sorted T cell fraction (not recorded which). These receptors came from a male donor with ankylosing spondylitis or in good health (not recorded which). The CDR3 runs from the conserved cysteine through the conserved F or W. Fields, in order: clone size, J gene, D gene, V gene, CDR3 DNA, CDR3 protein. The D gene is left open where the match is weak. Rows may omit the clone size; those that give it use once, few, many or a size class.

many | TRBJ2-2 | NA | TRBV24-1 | TGTGCCACCAGGGTATCGAACACCGGGGAGCTGTTTTTT | CATRVSNTGELFF
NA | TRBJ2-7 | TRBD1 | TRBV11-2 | TGTGCCAGCAGCTTAGGGGCAGGGGGAGACTTC | CASSLGAGGDF
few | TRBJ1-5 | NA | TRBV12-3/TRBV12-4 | TGTGCCAGCACCGCACGGCAGGGTGGCTTTCCCCAGCATTTT | CASTARQGGFPQHF
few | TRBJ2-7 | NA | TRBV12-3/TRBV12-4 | TGTGCCAGCAGCCCGAGTTGGGTCGGGACCTACGAGCAGTACTTC | CASSPSWVGTYEQYF
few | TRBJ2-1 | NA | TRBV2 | TGTGCCAGCACCAGACTAACAGGTTACAATGAGCAGTTCTTC | CASTRLTGYNEQFF
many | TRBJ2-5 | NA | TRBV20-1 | TGCAGTGCAACAAAGACAGTTCCAGCCGAGACCCAGTACTTC | CSATKTVPAETQYF
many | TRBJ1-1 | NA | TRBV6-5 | TGTGCCAGCAGTTTGCAGGGGACAAGGACTGAAGCTTTCTTT | CASSLQGTRTEAFF
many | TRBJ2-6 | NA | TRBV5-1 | TGCGCCAGCAGCTTGGAACCTCCGGGGGTCCTTAGCTCTGGGGCCAACGTCCTGACTTTC | CASSLEPPGVLSSGANVLTF
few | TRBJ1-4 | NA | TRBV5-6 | TGTGCCAGCCGGCGACAGCTGGAGGAAAAACTGTTTTTT | CASRRQLEEKLFF
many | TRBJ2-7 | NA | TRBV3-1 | TGTGCCAGCAGCCAAGATCTGGTAGCCTACGAGCAGTACTTC | CASSQDLVAYEQYF
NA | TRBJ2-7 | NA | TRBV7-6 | TGTGCCAGCAGTTTAACTGCGGGGGCCTCCTACGAGCAGTACTTC | CASSLTAGASYEQYF
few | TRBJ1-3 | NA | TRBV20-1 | TGCAGTGCTAGACCGCCTGGAAGGGGGACTGGAAACACCATATATTTT | CSARPPGRGTGNTIYF
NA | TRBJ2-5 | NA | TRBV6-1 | TGTGCCAGCTCGGGGTTACAGGGACAAGAGACCCAGTACTTC | CASSGLQGQETQYF
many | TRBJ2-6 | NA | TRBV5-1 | TGCGCCAGCAGCTTGGGGCCGGGAACGGGGGCCAACGTCCTGACTTTC | CASSLGPGTGANVLTF
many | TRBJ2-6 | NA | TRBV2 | NA | CASTSGTSGANVLTF
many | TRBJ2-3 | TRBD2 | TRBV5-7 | TGTGCCAGCAGCACGCGTAAGCGGGGTACTAGCACAGATACGCAGTATTTT | CASSTRKRGTSTDTQYF
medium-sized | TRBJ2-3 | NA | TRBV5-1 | TGCGCCAGCAGCTTGGGGGGGGGCACAGATACGCAGTATTTT | CASSLGGGTDTQYF
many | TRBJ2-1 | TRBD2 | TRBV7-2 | TGTGCCAGCAGCTCTCAAGCGGGGGGTTGGAATGAGCAGTTCTTC | CASSSQAGGWNEQFF
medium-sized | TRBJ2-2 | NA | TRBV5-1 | TGCGCCAGCAGCTTGGGCGACAGATCGAACACCGGGGAGCTGTTTTTT | CASSLGDRSNTGELFF
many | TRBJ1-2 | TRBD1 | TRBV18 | TGTGCCAGCTCACCGGACAGGGGGAACTATGGCTACACCTTC | CASSPDRGNYGYTF
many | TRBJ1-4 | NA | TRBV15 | TGTGCCACCAGCAGAGATTGGAGGGGGGGCAACAATGAAAAACTGTTTTTT | CATSRDWRGGNNEKLFF
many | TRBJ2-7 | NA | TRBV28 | TGTGCCAGCACCTCTTTATTAACCTACGAGCAGTACTTC | CASTSLLTYEQYF
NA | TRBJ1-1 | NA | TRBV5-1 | TGCGCCAGCAGCCGGAAGCAATCGAACACTGAAGCTTTCTTT | CASSRKQSNTEAFF
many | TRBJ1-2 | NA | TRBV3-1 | TGTGCCAGCAGCCAAGTTACCGGAGGCTACACCTTC | CASSQVTGGYTF
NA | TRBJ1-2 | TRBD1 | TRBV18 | TGTGCCAGCTCACCTCCCACAGGGGTTATTGGCTACACCTTC | CASSPPTGVIGYTF
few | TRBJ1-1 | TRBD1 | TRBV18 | TGTGCCAGCTCCTCCGGGACAGGGCTTCCGAACACTGAAGCTTTCTTT | CASSSGTGLPNTEAFF
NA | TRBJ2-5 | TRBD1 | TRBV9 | TGTGCCAGCAGCGTAGAAGGGGGGACAGGGCAAGAGACCCAGTACTTC | CASSVEGGTGQETQYF
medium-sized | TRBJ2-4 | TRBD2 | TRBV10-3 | TGTGCCAGCCGGCCGGGACTAGCTGAAAACATTCAGTACTTC | CASRPGLAENIQYF
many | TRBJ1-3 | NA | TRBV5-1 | TGCGCCAGCAGCTTGTTGTTGGGTCCCTCGGCTGGAAACACCATATATTTT | CASSLLLGPSAGNTIYF
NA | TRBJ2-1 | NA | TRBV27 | TGTGCCAGCATCCCTTATGATGGGGCGCGCTACAATGAGCAGTTCTTC | CASIPYDGARYNEQFF
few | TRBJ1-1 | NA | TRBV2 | TGTGCCAGCGAACAGGGACAAAACACTGAAGCTTTCTTT | CASEQGQNTEAFF
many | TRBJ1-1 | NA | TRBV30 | TGTGCCTGGAGTGTTACGGGAGTAGAAGCTTTCTTT | CAWSVTGVEAFF
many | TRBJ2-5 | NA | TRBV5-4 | TGTGCCAGCAGCCTCGACAGTACCTTCCAAGAGACCCAGTACTTC | CASSLDSTFQETQYF
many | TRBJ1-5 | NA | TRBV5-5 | TGTGCCAGCAGCTTGGCGGCCAGCCCCAATAATCAGCCCCAGCATTTT | CASSLAASPNNQPQHF
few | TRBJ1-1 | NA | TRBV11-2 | TGTGCCAGCAGCTGGGCCAGGGAGAGGACTGAAGCTTTCTTT | CASSWARERTEAFF
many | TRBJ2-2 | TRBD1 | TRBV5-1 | TGCGCCAGCAGCTCCGGGACAGGGTTTTCCGGAGCCGGAACCGGGGAGCTGTTTTTT | CASSSGTGFSGAGTGELFF
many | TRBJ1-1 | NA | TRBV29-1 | TGCAGCGCCAACCCGGGGGGAACTGAAGCTTTCTTT | CSANPGGTEAFF
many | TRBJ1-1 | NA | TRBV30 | TGTGCCTGGGGCCTAAGGGGAAATCTGAACACTGAAGCTTTCTTT | CAWGLRGNLNTEAFF
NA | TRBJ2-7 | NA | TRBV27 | TGTGCCAGCAGTTTAGGAGGGTCAGGCTACGAGCAGTACTTC | CASSLGGSGYEQYF
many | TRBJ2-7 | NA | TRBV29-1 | TGCAGCGCCGTCGGGATGGCGAGGGACGAGCAGTACTTC | CSAVGMARDEQYF
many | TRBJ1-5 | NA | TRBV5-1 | TGCGCCAGCAGCCTTCTACCAGGGGCGGGCAATCAGCCCCAGCATTTT | CASSLLPGAGNQPQHF
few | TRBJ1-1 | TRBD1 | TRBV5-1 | TGCGCCAGCAGCGCGGACAGGGGAGACACTGAAGCTTTCTTT | CASSADRGDTEAFF
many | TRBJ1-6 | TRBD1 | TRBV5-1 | TGCGCCAGCAGTCGGGACAGCAATTCACCCCTCCACTTT | CASSRDSNSPLHF
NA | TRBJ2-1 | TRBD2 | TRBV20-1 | TGCAGTGCTAGAGATCCGGGACTAGCGGACCTCTCCTCCTACAATGAGCAGTTCTTC | CSARDPGLADLSSYNEQFF
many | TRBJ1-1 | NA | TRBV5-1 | TGCGCCAGCAGACCGGGACAACAGAACACTGAAGCTTTCTTT | CASRPGQQNTEAFF